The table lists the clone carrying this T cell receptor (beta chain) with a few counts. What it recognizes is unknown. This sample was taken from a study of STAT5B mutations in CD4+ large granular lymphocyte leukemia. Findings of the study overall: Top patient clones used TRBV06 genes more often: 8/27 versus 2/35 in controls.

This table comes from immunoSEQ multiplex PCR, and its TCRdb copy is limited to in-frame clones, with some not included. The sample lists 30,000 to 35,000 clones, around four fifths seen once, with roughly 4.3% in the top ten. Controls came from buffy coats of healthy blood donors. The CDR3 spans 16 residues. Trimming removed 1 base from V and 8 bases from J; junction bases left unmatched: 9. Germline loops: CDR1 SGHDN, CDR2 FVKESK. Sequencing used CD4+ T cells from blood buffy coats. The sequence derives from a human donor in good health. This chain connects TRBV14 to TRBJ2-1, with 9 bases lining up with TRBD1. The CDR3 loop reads CASSQVPGQGNHEQFF. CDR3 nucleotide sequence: TGTGCCAGCAGCCAAGTCCCGGGACAGGGAAACCATGAGCAGTTCTTC.